Below, 8 T cell receptor beta chains from the same sample are listed, as sequenced in a study of CD8 T cells in ankylosing spondylitis. Each CDR3 protein is one row after TCRdb ran MiXCR on the 5' RACE reads. The sample records about 330,000 distinct CDR3 sequences, 7.5% to 9% being singletons. Study-level points and caveats: What appeared characteristic of ankylosing spondylitis blood was a TCR beta motif of several highly homologous variants.

Their specific antigens are unknown. The specimen was blood, either unsorted or a sorted T cell fraction (not recorded which). Source of these receptors: a male donor with ankylosing spondylitis.

There are a few counts of this clonotype. The chain is built from TRBV27 and TRBJ2-1; 9 positions agree with TRBD2. The CDR3 extends over 18 amino acids. The V segment lost 3 bases and the J segment 9 bases; nucleotides outside the gene matches: 18. In germline, CDR1 is MNHEY, CDR2 SMNVEV (reference sequence). CDR3 DNA: TGTGCCAGCAGTTTTTCCACCGGGGCGGGAGGGCCCTCGGGTGAGCAGTTCTTC. Translated: CASSFSTGAGGPSGEQFF.

The chain carries TRBV4-2 and TRBJ2-3, with 7 nucleotides matching TRBD1. Germline V gives CDR1 LGHNA, CDR2 YNFKEQ. Unmatched junction bases numbered 7, after V lost 6 bases and J lost 4 bases. This CDR3 has 14 residues. DNA of the CDR3: TGTGCCAGCAGACTCGGACAGGCGGCAGATACGCAGTATTTT. This translates into CASRLGQAADTQYF.

The rearrangement links TRBV9 to TRBJ2-5; TRBD1 aligns across 7 bases. The V and J ends lost 3 bases and 2 bases, in that order; junction bases with no gene match: 4. CDR1 and CDR2 (germline): SGDLS, YYNGEE. CDR3 length equals 14 residues. The CDR3 protein is CASSAQGQQETQYF. The CDR3, as DNA: TGTGCCAGCAGCGCCCAGGGACAGCAAGAGACCCAGTACTTC.

V usage is TRBV28 and J usage is TRBJ1-5; D may be TRBD1 (5 bases). CDR3 length: 17 residues. Germline values: CDR1 MDHEN, CDR2 SYDVKM. V was clipped by 6 bases and J by 0 bases, with 18 bases between them. CDR3 region: CASSPGPTGDSNQPQHF. As DNA, the CDR3 is TGTGCCAGCAGCCCGGGACCTACGGGGGATAGCAATCAGCCCCAGCATTTT.

Many counts were recorded for this clonotype. This chain links TRBV6-1 with TRBJ1-5; 9 nucleotides match TRBD1. The germline CDR1 and CDR2 sequences are MNHNS and SASEGT. The V segment lost 5 bases and the J segment 6 bases; nucleotides outside the gene matches: 2. CDR3 length: 13 residues. DNA of the CDR3: TGTGCCAGCAGTCCGACAGGGGGTCAGCCCCAGCATTTT. It codes for CASSPTGGQPQHF.

The chain carries TRBV29-1 and TRBJ2-1; D remains ambiguous. CDR1 SQVTM and CDR2 ANQGSEA come from the germline V gene. This CDR3 has 13 residues. V was pared by 3 bases and J by 4 bases, with 10 bases between. CDR3 in amino acids: CSVEEQSYNEQFF. The CDR3 DNA is TGCAGCGTTGAGGAACAGTCATACAATGAGCAGTTCTTC.

This clonotype was detected only a few times. The chain has TRBV15 and TRBJ2-3; 7 bases match TRBD1. Germline V gives CDR1 LNHNV, CDR2 YYDKDF (reference sequence). V shed 4 bases and J 2 bases; nucleotides not matched to a gene: 9. This CDR3 is 16 amino acids long. The CDR3 nucleotides read TGTGCCACCAGCAAAAACGGACAGGACCACACAGATACGCAGTATTTT. Translation gives CATSKNGQDHTDTQYF. Complete variable domain (other parts from reference TRBV15 and TRBJ2-3): DAMVIQNPRYQVTQFGKPVTLSCSQTLNHNVMYWYQQKSSQAPKLLFHYYDKDFNNEADTPDNFQSRRPNTSFCFLDIRSPGLGDTAMYLCATSKNGQDHTDTQYFGPGTRLTVL.

This clonotype showed up many times. This chain connects TRBV28 to TRBJ2-3; the D gene is possibly TRBD2 (5 bases). Germline-derived CDR1 and CDR2 are MDHEN and SYDVKM. The V and J ends lost 8 bases and 0 bases respectively, with 15 bases between them. The CDR3 contains 15 residues. For the CDR3, the DNA is TGTGCCAGCCTCCGGCTAGCAGCTAGCACAGATACGCAGTATTTT. Its translation is CASLRLAASTDTQYF.